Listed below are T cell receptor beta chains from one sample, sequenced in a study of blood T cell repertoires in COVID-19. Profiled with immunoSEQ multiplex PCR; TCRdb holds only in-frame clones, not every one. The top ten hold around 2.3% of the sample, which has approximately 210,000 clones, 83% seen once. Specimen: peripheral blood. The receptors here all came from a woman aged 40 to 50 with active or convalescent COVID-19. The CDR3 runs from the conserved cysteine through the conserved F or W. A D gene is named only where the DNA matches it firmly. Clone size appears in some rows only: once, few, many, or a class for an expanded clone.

DNA: TGTGCCAGCAGCTGGGAGGAAAATTCACCCCTCCACTTT
CDR3: CASSWEENSPLHF
size: .
J: TRBJ1-6
V: TRBV11-2
D: .

DNA: TGTGCCAGCAGCGGAGTCCCGGACAGCCGGAACACTGAAGCTTTCTTT
CDR3: CASSGVPDSRNTEAFF
size: .
J: TRBJ1-1
V: TRBV3-1/TRBV3-2
D: .

DNA: TGTGCCAGCAGCCGGTGGCCCCAAGAGACCCAGTACTTC
CDR3: CASSRWPQETQYF
size: .
J: TRBJ2-5
V: TRBV7-8
D: .

DNA: TGTGCCAGCAGCCGGAGCTCCTACGAGCAGTACTTC
CDR3: CASSRSSYEQYF
size: .
J: TRBJ2-7
V: TRBV3-1/TRBV3-2
D: .

DNA: TGTGCCAGCAGCCTTGCCTTACAGGGGGCTGGCGGAAACACCATATATTTT
CDR3: CASSLALQGAGGNTIYF
size: .
J: TRBJ1-3
V: TRBV7-8
D: TRBD1

DNA: TGCGCCAGCAGCTTGATCGGACAGTACGAGCAGTACTTC
CDR3: CASSLIGQYEQYF
size: .
J: TRBJ2-7
V: TRBV5-1
D: .

DNA: TGCGCCAGCAGCCAAGCCAGGCCTGGGGGGGCTACTGAAGCTTTCTTT
CDR3: CASSQARPGGATEAFF
size: .
J: TRBJ1-1
V: TRBV4-1
D: .

DNA: TGTGCCAGCAGCCAAGTGGCTAGCGGGAGGAGGGATACGCAGTATTTT
CDR3: CASSQVASGRRDTQYF
size: .
J: TRBJ2-3
V: TRBV14
D: TRBD2

DNA: TGTGCCAGCAGCTCGAGCGGGGGGCCGTTAAATGAGCAGTTCTTC
CDR3: CASSSSGGPLNEQFF
size: once
J: TRBJ2-1
V: TRBV7-3
D: TRBD2

DNA: TGTGCCAGCAGCCAAGGGCAGGGGGCTCTCACCGGGGAGCTGTTTTTT
CDR3: CASSQGQGALTGELFF
size: .
J: TRBJ2-2
V: TRBV3-1/TRBV3-2
D: TRBD1

DNA: TGTGCCAGCAGCCAAGCCAGGGCAGTCCAGCCCCAGCATTTT
CDR3: CASSQARAVQPQHF
size: .
J: TRBJ1-5
V: TRBV3-1/TRBV3-2
D: .

DNA: TGTGCCAGCAGGTCTCAGGGGGCTGCAGATACGCAGTATTTT
CDR3: CASRSQGAADTQYF
size: .
J: TRBJ2-3
V: TRBV2
D: TRBD1

DNA: TGTGCCAGCAGTTACTCGAGCGAAATAGCCTACAATGAGCAGTTCTTC
CDR3: CASSYSSEIAYNEQFF
size: .
J: TRBJ2-1
V: TRBV6-6
D: .

DNA: TGTGCCAGTTCTTTTAGAGGGACAGGTAGGGCCTACGAGCAGTACTTC
CDR3: CASSFRGTGRAYEQYF
size: .
J: TRBJ2-7
V: TRBV19
D: TRBD1

DNA: TGCGCCAGCAGCCCAAACAGGGAATACGGCTACACCTTC
CDR3: CASSPNREYGYTF
size: .
J: TRBJ1-2
V: TRBV5-1
D: .

DNA: TGTGCCAGCACCTTAGACATGAGCTCTGGAAACACCATATATTTT
CDR3: CASTLDMSSGNTIYF
size: once
J: TRBJ1-3
V: TRBV28
D: .

DNA: TGTGCCAGCAGCAGAACGCCGAGCGGGGGTGTCAATGAGCAGTTCTTC
CDR3: CASSRTPSGGVNEQFF
size: .
J: TRBJ2-1
V: TRBV27
D: TRBD2

DNA: TGCAGCGCTGGGGGGGGATCCCAGGGGGAGACCCAGTACTTC
CDR3: CSAGGGSQGETQYF
size: .
J: TRBJ2-5
V: TRBV29-1
D: .

DNA: TGTGCCAGCAGCGCCGGGGGGTTCTCAGAGACCCAGTACTTC
CDR3: CASSAGGFSETQYF
size: .
J: TRBJ2-5
V: TRBV9
D: TRBD2

DNA: TGTGCCAGCAGTCCCGACAGGGTTTCACCCCTCCACTTT
CDR3: CASSPDRVSPLHF
size: few
J: TRBJ1-6
V: TRBV6-2/TRBV6-3
D: TRBD1

DNA: TGTGCCTGGACGGAAAGCGGGAGCACAGATACGCAGTATTTT
CDR3: CAWTESGSTDTQYF
size: .
J: TRBJ2-3
V: TRBV30
D: .

DNA: TGTGCCAGCAGGAATAGCGGGAGGGCCAGGAACAATGAGCAGTTCTTC
CDR3: CASRNSGRARNNEQFF
size: .
J: TRBJ2-1
V: TRBV27
D: TRBD2

DNA: TGTGCCAGCAGCCCAGGGACTCACACAGATACGCAGTATTTT
CDR3: CASSPGTHTDTQYF
size: .
J: TRBJ2-3
V: TRBV7-2
D: .

DNA: TGCGCCAGCAGCTTGGGGACGGTGACTATGGGCTACACCTTC
CDR3: CASSLGTVTMGYTF
size: .
J: TRBJ1-2
V: TRBV5-1
D: .

DNA: TGTGCCAGCAGCCCGTACAGGGTCGTAGGATCACCCCTCCACTTT
CDR3: CASSPYRVVGSPLHF
size: once
J: TRBJ1-6
V: TRBV7-9
D: .

DNA: TGTGCCAGCATTACGGTACCCAATTCACCCCTCCACTTT
CDR3: CASITVPNSPLHF
size: .
J: TRBJ1-6
V: TRBV28
D: .

DNA: TGTGCCTGGAGTCCCCAAACTAACTATGGCTACACCTTC
CDR3: CAWSPQTNYGYTF
size: .
J: TRBJ1-2
V: TRBV30
D: .

DNA: TGTGCCTGGAGTCGTACGTTTGGGGCGGGAGACTACGAGCAGTACTTC
CDR3: CAWSRTFGAGDYEQYF
size: few
J: TRBJ2-7
V: TRBV30
D: TRBD2

DNA: TGTGCCAGCAGCCTAGCGGACAGGGGAGGCACTGAAGCTTTCTTT
CDR3: CASSLADRGGTEAFF
size: .
J: TRBJ1-1
V: TRBV4-2
D: TRBD1

DNA: TGTGCCAGCAGCCGACAGGGAGATACGCAGTATTTT
CDR3: CASSRQGDTQYF
size: .
J: TRBJ2-3
V: TRBV11-2
D: TRBD1

DNA: TGTGCCAGCAGCGAAGAGGGGGGGAGGCTCAATGAGCAGTTCTTC
CDR3: CASSEEGGRLNEQFF
size: .
J: TRBJ2-1
V: TRBV9
D: .

DNA: TGTGCCAGCAGCATAACAGGGGATGAGACCCAGTACTTC
CDR3: CASSITGDETQYF
size: .
J: TRBJ2-5
V: TRBV6-5
D: TRBD1

DNA: TGTGCCAGCTCACGGGGACAGGGGGCGTCTGGAAACACCATATATTTT
CDR3: CASSRGQGASGNTIYF
size: .
J: TRBJ1-3
V: TRBV18
D: TRBD1

DNA: TGTGCCACCAGTGAGGGGGGGACCCAATTCTCTGGGGCCAACGTCCTGACTTTC
CDR3: CATSEGGTQFSGANVLTF
size: .
J: TRBJ2-6
V: TRBV24-1
D: TRBD2

DNA: TGTGCCAGCAGCCCCACCCCCACAGGGGACTTTCGTGGCTACACCTTC
CDR3: CASSPTPTGDFRGYTF
size: .
J: TRBJ1-2
V: TRBV28
D: TRBD1

DNA: TGTGCCAGTAGTGCGTGGGGACAGGGAGAAGGGGATGCTTTCTTT
CDR3: CASSAWGQGEGDAFF
size: .
J: TRBJ1-1
V: TRBV19
D: TRBD1

DNA: TGTGCCAGCAGCATAAGGACAGGGGGAGGCACAGATACGCAGTATTTT
CDR3: CASSIRTGGGTDTQYF
size: once
J: TRBJ2-3
V: TRBV5-6
D: TRBD1

DNA: TGTGCCAGCCAAAGGACAGGGGCAGATGAAAAACTGTTTTTT
CDR3: CASQRTGADEKLFF
size: .
J: TRBJ1-4
V: TRBV19
D: TRBD1

DNA: TGTGCCAGCAGCGTAGATGGCGGGTATGGGGAAAAACTGTTTTTT
CDR3: CASSVDGGYGEKLFF
size: .
J: TRBJ1-4
V: TRBV9
D: .

DNA: TGTGCCAGCGCGGGCCGGGAGTACACTGAAGCTTTCTTT
CDR3: CASAGREYTEAFF
size: .
J: TRBJ1-1
V: TRBV5-6
D: .

DNA: TGTGCCAGCAGTTTACGACAGAGCTACAATGAGCAGTTCTTC
CDR3: CASSLRQSYNEQFF
size: .
J: TRBJ2-1
V: TRBV28
D: .

DNA: TGTGCCAGCAGTTACTACGACAGGGGGTTATCCTACGAGCAGTACTTC
CDR3: CASSYYDRGLSYEQYF
size: .
J: TRBJ2-7
V: TRBV6-5
D: TRBD1

DNA: TGCGCCAGCACCACTACGGTAGCGGGCTCCACAGATACGCAGTATTTT
CDR3: CASTTTVAGSTDTQYF
size: .
J: TRBJ2-3
V: TRBV5-1
D: TRBD2

DNA: TGTGCCAGCAGTGACGAGAGACAGGGGACCGGGGAGCTGTTTTTT
CDR3: CASSDERQGTGELFF
size: medium-sized
J: TRBJ2-2
V: TRBV6-4
D: TRBD1

DNA: TGTGCCAGCAGCGACAAGGGCAGGGAATACACTGAAGCTTTCTTT
CDR3: CASSDKGREYTEAFF
size: .
J: TRBJ1-1
V: TRBV7-9
D: .